These T cell receptor beta chains were read from a single sample in a study of cytomegalovirus exposure and HLA in healthy donors. TCRdb's copy holds only in-frame clones and misses some; the assay was immunoSEQ multiplex PCR. The repertoire includes approximately 160,000 clones, about 76% of them detected once, and 7% to 9% sits in the top ten. Material: PBMCs. Source of these receptors: a male donor in good health and CMV-seropositive. CDR3s include the opening cysteine and the closing phenylalanine or tryptophan. A D gene is named only where the DNA matches it firmly. Clone sizes are given selectively: once, few, many, or a class where the clone is expanded.

clone_size d_call j_call v_call cdr3_aa cdr3_nt
- TRBD1 TRBJ1-2 TRBV6-6 CASGYWDRGYYGYTF TGTGCCAGCGGTTACTGGGACAGGGGATACTATGGCTACACCTTC
few TRBD1 TRBJ2-6 TRBV5-1 CASSLGTGGSGGANVLTF TGCGCCAGCAGCTTGGGGACAGGGGGCTCGGGAGGGGCCAACGTCCTGACTTTC
- - TRBJ1-1 TRBV6-1 CASSFITGRNTEAFF TGTGCCAGCAGCTTCATTACAGGCAGGAACACTGAAGCTTTCTTT
- - TRBJ1-6 TRBV2 CASSEEGRYSPLHF TGTGCCAGCAGTGAGGAAGGCAGGTACTCACCCCTCCACTTT
- TRBD1 TRBJ2-2 TRBV6-5 CASSRPWTGTGELFF TGTGCCAGCAGCCGACCCTGGACAGGAACCGGGGAGCTGTTTTTT
- - TRBJ1-5 TRBV27 CASRRTGVSNQPQHF TGTGCCAGCAGAAGGACGGGGGTGAGCAATCAGCCCCAGCATTTT
- - TRBJ1-2 TRBV6-5 CASSPQRDNYGYTF TGTGCCAGCAGCCCCCAGCGGGATAACTATGGCTACACCTTC
- - TRBJ1-2 TRBV7-6 CASSPLDTNYGYTF TGTGCCAGCAGCCCACTTGACACCAACTATGGCTACACCTTC
few - TRBJ1-1 TRBV30 CAWSGGRVNTEAFF TGTGCCTGGAGTGGAGGGCGGGTGAACACTGAAGCTTTCTTT
- TRBD2 TRBJ2-1 TRBV27 CASSLPGGAEVF TGTGCCAGCAGTTTACCCGGGGGGGCCGAGGTCTTC
- - TRBJ2-2 TRBV5-1 CASSSEGRSTGELFF TGCGCCAGCAGCTCGGAGGGTAGGAGCACCGGGGAGCTGTTTTTT
few - TRBJ1-2 TRBV7-9 CASSLGGYGYTF TGTGCCAGCAGCTTAGGAGGGTATGGCTACACCTTC
- TRBD2 TRBJ2-1 TRBV7-8 CASSFIGGTYNEQFF TGTGCCAGCAGCTTCATCGGGGGGACCTACAATGAGCAGTTCTTC
- TRBD1 TRBJ2-1 TRBV13 CASSLALGQGPNEQFF TGTGCCAGCAGCTTAGCCTTGGGACAGGGTCCAAATGAGCAGTTCTTC
once TRBD2 TRBJ2-1 TRBV10-3 CAISGPGLAGMGQFF TGTGCCATCAGTGGACCGGGACTAGCGGGTATGGGGCAGTTCTTC
few TRBD1 TRBJ1-1 TRBV5-1 CASSLQGARTEAFF TGCGCCAGCAGCTTGCAGGGGGCGAGGACTGAAGCTTTCTTT
- - TRBJ2-7 TRBV7-3 CASSLMGTSSYEQYF TGTGCCAGCAGCTTAATGGGCACCAGCTCCTACGAGCAGTACTTC
- - TRBJ1-6 TRBV19 CASSIPPPGGSPLHF TGTGCCAGTAGTATCCCCCCGCCGGGGGGTTCACCCCTCCACTTT
once - TRBJ1-1 TRBV6-1 CASSVPSGGMNTEAFF TGTGCCAGCAGTGTTCCCTCGGGAGGCATGAACACTGAAGCTTTCTTT
- TRBD1 TRBJ2-1 TRBV6-1 CASTTGQGENEQFF TGTGCCAGCACGACGGGACAGGGTGAGAATGAGCAGTTCTTC
- TRBD1 TRBJ1-5 TRBV7-8 CASSTGQAGSQPQHF TGTGCCAGCAGCACGGGACAGGCGGGAAGTCAGCCCCAGCATTTT
- TRBD1 TRBJ2-7 TRBV4-3 CASSQDGTGSYEQYF TGCGCCAGCAGCCAAGATGGGACAGGCTCCTACGAGCAGTACTTC
- TRBD1 TRBJ2-7 TRBV19 CASSMKDRGQAEQYF TGTGCCAGTAGTATGAAGGACAGGGGGCAAGCCGAGCAGTACTTC
few - TRBJ1-1 TRBV2 CAYYGDLNTEAFF TGTGCCTACTACGGAGATCTGAACACTGAAGCTTTCTTT
- TRBD1 TRBJ1-1 TRBV11-2 CASSAWGTGKAEAFF TGTGCCAGCAGCGCATGGGGGACAGGGAAGGCTGAAGCTTTCTTT
few TRBD1 TRBJ1-5 TRBV7-9 CASSLGQGAGQPQHF TGTGCCAGCAGCTTAGGGCAGGGGGCAGGGCAGCCCCAGCATTTT
- TRBD1 TRBJ1-2 TRBV5-1 CASSLGQGGSNGYTF TGCGCCAGCAGCTTGGGACAGGGTGGGTCGAATGGCTACACCTTC
- - TRBJ1-5 TRBV2 CASSDRTVGNSNQPQHF TGTGCCAGCAGTGACCGGACAGTGGGTAATAGCAATCAGCCCCAGCATTTT
- - TRBJ1-2 TRBV5-5 CASSPRMDNHYGYTF TGTGCCAGCAGCCCACGAATGGACAACCACTATGGCTACACCTTC
- - TRBJ2-7 TRBV19 CATMGPLDEQYF TGTGCCACAATGGGCCCGTTAGATGAGCAGTACTTC
- - TRBJ1-1 TRBV19 CASSVGARTEAFF TGTGCCAGTAGTGTGGGGGCGCGGACTGAAGCTTTCTTT
few - TRBJ1-2 TRBV25-1 CASRIPSGYKGYTF TGTGCCAGCAGGATCCCCTCCGGGTATAAGGGCTACACCTTC
- - TRBJ2-3 TRBV9 CASSGGGLSSTDTQYF TGTGCCAGCAGCGGGGGGGGGCTCTCTAGCACAGATACGCAGTATTTT
- - TRBJ2-5 TRBV6-6 CAGSAPGYQETQYF TGTGCCGGTTCCGCCCCGGGGTACCAAGAGACCCAGTACTTC
once TRBD1 TRBJ2-1 TRBV30 CAWRGPGQPYNEQFF TGTGCCTGGAGGGGTCCGGGACAGCCTTACAATGAGCAGTTCTTC
- - TRBJ2-1 TRBV19 CASRELAGIDNEQFF TGTGCCAGTAGAGAACTAGCCGGGATTGACAATGAGCAGTTCTTC
- - TRBJ1-1 TRBV6-1 CASSARGNTEAFF TGTGCCAGCAGTGCACGGGGGAACACTGAAGCTTTCTTT
- TRBD1 TRBJ1-4 TRBV12-5 CASGLYHQDRGIEKLFF TGTGCTAGTGGTTTGTACCACCAGGACAGGGGTATTGAAAAACTGTTTTTT
once TRBD2 TRBJ2-1 TRBV4-2 CASSQLAGGDYNEQFF TGTGCCAGCAGCCAGCTAGCGGGGGGGGATTACAATGAGCAGTTCTTC
- TRBD1 TRBJ1-1 TRBV4-3 CASSPTGGRYTEAFF TGCGCCAGCAGCCCAACAGGGGGCCGGTACACTGAAGCTTTCTTT
- - TRBJ1-2 TRBV29-1 CSVDTGNYGYTF TGCAGCGTTGATACAGGGAACTATGGCTACACCTTC
once - TRBJ1-2 TRBV9 CASSVALEGGGYTF TGTGCCAGCAGCGTAGCTCTAGAAGGGGGTGGCTACACCTTC
few - TRBJ1-2 TRBV30 CAWSVSYGYTF TGTGCCTGGAGTGTCTCTTATGGCTACACCTTC
- - TRBJ2-5 TRBV5-5 CASSLGQPGETQYF TGTGCCAGCAGCTTGGGCCAGCCGGGGGAGACCCAGTACTTC
- - TRBJ1-1 TRBV6-6 CASSLVGTEAFF TGTGCCAGCAGTTTAGTCGGGACTGAAGCTTTCTTT
- - TRBJ2-1 TRBV7-9 CAGSPQSGRFYNEQFF TGTGCCGGCAGCCCCCAGTCAGGGCGCTTCTACAATGAGCAGTTCTTC
- - TRBJ2-3 TRBV11-2 CASSLPGSTDTQYF TGTGCCAGCAGCTTACCAGGGAGCACAGATACGCAGTATTTT
- - TRBJ1-2 TRBV2 CASSEFRQGYYGYTF TGTGCCAGCAGTGAATTCCGGCAGGGGTACTATGGCTACACCTTC
- - TRBJ2-3 TRBV25-1 CASRERFSTDTQYF TGTGCCAGCAGGGAGCGGTTTAGCACAGATACGCAGTATTTT
- - TRBJ2-1 TRBV5-1 CASSSAGVYNEQFF TGCGCCAGCAGCTCGGCAGGGGTTTACAATGAGCAGTTCTTC
- - TRBJ1-2 TRBV11-2 CASSLQQGYGYTF TGTGCCAGCAGCTTACAACAGGGTTATGGCTACACCTTC
- TRBD1 TRBJ1-5 TRBV6-1 CASSVTTGVGQPQHF TGTGCCAGCAGTGTTACCACAGGGGTGGGTCAGCCCCAGCATTTT
- TRBD2 TRBJ2-1 TRBV6-5 CASSYSPRGERQFF TGTGCCAGCAGTTACTCCCCCCGGGGGGAACGGCAGTTCTTC
- TRBD2 TRBJ2-7 TRBV6-1 CASSYGTSRVEQYF TGTGCCAGCAGTTATGGGACTAGTCGGGTCGAGCAGTACTTC
- TRBD1 TRBJ2-3 TRBV4-1 CASSQGTGPDTQYF TGCGCCAGCAGCCAAGGGACAGGTCCAGATACGCAGTATTTT